A single sample is the source of the 19 T cell receptor beta chains below, sequenced in a study of CD8 T cells in Susac syndrome. cDNA came from roughly 0.53 to 1 ug RNA primed by random hexamers. TCRdb re-called the immunoSEQ multiplex PCR reads through MiXCR, storing one row per CDR3 protein. This sample has more than 200,000 distinct CDR3 sequences; 94% occur once, and the top ten carry under 0.2%. The sequenced sample consisted of CD4+ T cells from PBMCs. These receptors were collected from a human donor with Susac syndrome.

The rearrangement uses TRBV20-1 and TRBJ1-4; maybe TRBD1 (6 bases). Germline V lookup: CDR1 DFQATT, CDR2 SNEGSKA (reference sequence). This CDR3 is built from 15 residues. Trimming took 3 bases from V and 5 from J, leaving 16 bases between them. CDR3: CSASHTGSANEKLFF. The CDR3 nucleotides are TGCAGTGCTAGTCATACAGGGTCGGCGAATGAAAAACTGTTTTTT.

The chain combines TRBV20-1 with TRBJ1-1, with D maybe TRBD1 (6 bases). Germline CDR1 reads DFQATT; CDR2 reads SNEGSKA (reference sequence). V was cut by 2 bases and J by 5 bases, with 18 bases left in between. This CDR3 contains 15 residues. For the CDR3, the DNA is TGCAGTGCTAGAACCCACGGGGCAGGGGTTACTGAAGCTTTCTTT. It yields the protein CSARTHGAGVTEAFF.

The rearrangement links TRBV6-5 to TRBJ2-7, with 11 bases lining up with TRBD1. The germline gives CDR1 MNHEY, CDR2 SVGAGI. V was clipped by 6 bases and J by 6 bases; unmatched bases: 10. This CDR3 is built from 15 residues. DNA for the CDR3: TGTGCCAGCAGCCCCGGGACAGGGGGAGGTCCCGAGCAGTACTTC. Its translation is CASSPGTGGGPEQYF.

The sample holds one count of this clonotype. The chain carries TRBV12-3 or TRBV12-4 and TRBJ1-4; unclear D gene. This CDR3 spans 13 amino acids. V was cut by 5 bases and J by 3 bases, with 7 bases left in between. In DNA form, the CDR3 reads TGTGCCAGCAGTCCCCCACCTAATGAAAAACTGTTTTTT. As protein: CASSPPPNEKLFF.

The rearrangement uses TRBV18 and TRBJ1-1; D might be TRBD1 (5 bases). V dropped 0 bases and J dropped 1 base, with 12 bases sitting between them. Germline V gene data show CDR1 as KGHSH and CDR2 as LQKENI. This CDR3 is built from 16 residues. The CDR3 sequence: CASSPPLGRRNTEAFF. In DNA, the CDR3 is TGTGCCAGCTCACCACCGTTGGGACGGAGGAACACTGAAGCTTTCTTT.

The chain carries TRBV30 and TRBJ1-2, with D perhaps matching TRBD1 (5 bases). Germline CDR1 GTSNPN, CDR2 SVGIG (reference sequence). The CDR3 is made up of 13 amino acids. Trimming shortened V by 0 bases and J by 8 bases, and 13 bases separated the two germline ends. CDR3: CAWSVRQGGGYTF. As DNA, the CDR3 is TGTGCCTGGAGTGTTCGGCAGGGTGGCGGCTACACCTTC.

This chain uses TRBV20-1 with TRBJ2-3; 9 bases map to TRBD1. The CDR3 is made up of 13 amino acids. V was clipped by 5 bases and J by 6 bases; unmatched bases: 6. Germline CDR1 reads DFQATT; CDR2 reads SNEGSKA (reference sequence). The CDR3 region is CSAPGTGTDTQYF. CDR3 nucleotide sequence: TGCAGTGCTCCCGGGACAGGGACCGATACGCAGTATTTT.

The rearrangement links TRBV6-5 to TRBJ2-1; either TRBD1 or TRBD2 may supply D (6 bases each). Germline V gene sequence: CDR1 MNHEY, CDR2 SVGAGI. The CDR3 is 15 amino acids. V was shortened by 2 bases and J by 4 bases, with 12 bases between the two germline ends. The CDR3 bases are TGTGCCAGCAGTTACAGGGGGGCAGGGTACAATGAGCAGTTCTTC. This gives the protein CASSYRGAGYNEQFF.

This chain uses TRBV29-1 with TRBJ1-2, with 7 bases aligning to TRBD1. With 4 bases clipped from V and 4 bases from J, the junction kept 9 bases outside the gene matches. Per germline, CDR1 SQVTM and CDR2 ANQGSEA. This CDR3 is built from 14 residues. The CDR3 loop is CSVVMGEGAYGYTF. In DNA form, the CDR3 reads TGCAGCGTTGTAATGGGGGAGGGGGCCTATGGCTACACCTTC.

The V call is TRBV20-1, the J call TRBJ2-5, with 9 bases lining up with TRBD1. Per the germline V gene, CDR1 is DFQATT and CDR2 is SNEGSKA (reference sequence). V lost 4 bases and J lost 4; bases outside the gene matches: 4. This CDR3 has 13 residues. DNA of the CDR3: TGCAGTGCTAACAGGGGGCTCGGAGAGACCCAGTACTTC. As protein: CSANRGLGETQYF.

The chain combines TRBV20-1 with TRBJ2-3; 9 bases line up with TRBD2. Trimming took 2 bases from V and 2 from J; bases not matched to a gene: 5. The CDR3 is 15 residues long. Germline CDR1 reads DFQATT; CDR2 reads SNEGSKA (reference sequence). CDR3: CSARRASGDTDTQYF. In DNA form, the CDR3 reads TGCAGTGCTAGAAGAGCTAGCGGGGACACAGATACGCAGTATTTT.

The chain combines TRBV18 with TRBJ2-7, with a weak D call TRBD1 (5 bases). Trimming shortened V by 2 bases and J by 5 bases, and 10 bases separated the two germline ends. This CDR3 has 13 amino acids. Germline values: CDR1 KGHSH, CDR2 LQKENI. The CDR3 reads CASSPVQGDEQYF. CDR3 nucleotide sequence: TGTGCCAGCTCACCAGTTCAAGGGGACGAGCAGTACTTC.

This clonotype was observed a single time. V gene TRBV4-1 combines with J gene TRBJ2-5; D is undetermined. The germline V gene has CDR1 MGHRA and CDR2 YSYEKL. The CDR3 consists of 15 residues. Trimming shortened V by 4 bases and J by 4 bases, and 16 bases separated the two germline ends. CDR3 sequence: CASSPEMGLRETQYF. CDR3 sequence (DNA): TGCGCCAGCAGCCCCGAAATGGGGTTGAGAGAGACCCAGTACTTC.

A single count supports this clonotype. The chain couples TRBV6-5 to TRBJ1-2, with D uncertain. Trimming cost V 4 bases and J 4 bases, with 16 bases left between them. Looked up from germline, CDR1 is MNHEY and CDR2 is SVGAGI. This CDR3 region has 15 residues. CDR3 in DNA: TGTGCCAGCAGTTCCCCCTCCCGGGGAGGCTATGGCTACACCTTC. Translation gives CASSSPSRGGYGYTF.

The rearrangement joins TRBV6-2 or TRBV6-3 to TRBJ2-7; perhaps TRBD2 as D (6 bases). This CDR3 is built from 15 residues. Germline V gives CDR1 MNHEY, CDR2 SVGEGT. The ends were cut back, 2 bases at V and 4 bases at J, with 15 bases in the middle. The CDR3 coding sequence is TGTGCCAGCAGTTACGCGGCGGGGTCCAGTTACGAGCAGTACTTC. Translation gives CASSYAAGSSYEQYF.

The J gene is TRBJ1-1, the V gene TRBV25-1; D is unresolved. CDR1 and CDR2 from the germline V gene are MGHDK and SYGVNS. There are 11 residues in the CDR3. With 3 bases removed from V and 3 bases from J, the gap between germline ends came to 2 bases. CDR3 coding DNA: TGTGCCAGCAGTGAGCACACTGAAGCTTTCTTT. Translating gives CASSEHTEAFF. The full variable domain, its missing parts supplied by reference TRBV25-1 and TRBJ1-1, is EADIYQTPRYLVIGTGKKITLECSQTMGHDKMYWYQQDPGMELHLIHYSYGVNSTEKGDLSSESTVSRIRTEHFPLTLESARPSHTSQYLCASSEHTEAFFGQGTRLTVV.

V usage is TRBV6-5 and J usage is TRBJ1-2; D possibly corresponds to TRBD1 (5 bases). CDR3 length: 13 residues. CDR1 is MNHEY, CDR2 SVGAGI, per germline. Trimming stripped 2 bases from V and 6 bases from J, with 10 bases between. The CDR3 reads CASSYMGPDGYTF. The DNA of the CDR3 is TGTGCCAGCAGTTACATGGGGCCAGATGGCTACACCTTC.

This chain uses TRBV5-6 with TRBJ1-2; 12 bases are a match to TRBD1. The germline CDR1 and CDR2 sequences are SGHDT and YYEEEE. V trimming: 5 bases; J trimming: 7 bases; junction bases outside the gene matches: 9. CDR3 length: 15 residues. The CDR3 DNA follows: TGTGCCAGCAGACAGGGACAGGGGGCGTTCCCTGGCTACACCTTC. It specifies CASRQGQGAFPGYTF.

The chain links TRBV7-9 to TRBJ2-3; D is undetermined. The CDR3 runs to 18 residues. Between the trimmed V and J ends, which lost 0 bases and 0 bases, there was a span of 16 bases. The germline V gene encodes CDR1 SEHNR and CDR2 FQNEAQ (reference sequence). Here the CDR3 reads CASSLARGPRTSTDTQYF. In DNA form, the CDR3 reads TGTGCCAGCAGCTTAGCCAGAGGACCACGTACTAGCACAGATACGCAGTATTTT.